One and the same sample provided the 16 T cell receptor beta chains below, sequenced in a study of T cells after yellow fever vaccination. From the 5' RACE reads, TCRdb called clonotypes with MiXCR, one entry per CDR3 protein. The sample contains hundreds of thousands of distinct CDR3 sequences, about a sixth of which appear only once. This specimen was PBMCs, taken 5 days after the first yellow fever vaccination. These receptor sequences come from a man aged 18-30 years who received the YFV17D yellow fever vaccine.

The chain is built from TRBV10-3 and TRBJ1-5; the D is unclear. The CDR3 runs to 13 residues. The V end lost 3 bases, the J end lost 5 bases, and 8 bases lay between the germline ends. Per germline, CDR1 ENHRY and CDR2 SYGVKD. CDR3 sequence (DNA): TGTGCCATCAGTGATCGGACGGATCAGCCCCAGCATTTT. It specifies CAISDRTDQPQHF.

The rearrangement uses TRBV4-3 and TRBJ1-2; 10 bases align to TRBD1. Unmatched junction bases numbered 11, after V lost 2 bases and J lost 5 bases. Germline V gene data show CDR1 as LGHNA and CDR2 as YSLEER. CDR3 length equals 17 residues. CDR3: CASSQSGLTGGAYGYTF. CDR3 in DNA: TGCGCCAGCAGCCAAAGCGGCCTGACAGGGGGCGCGTATGGCTACACCTTC.

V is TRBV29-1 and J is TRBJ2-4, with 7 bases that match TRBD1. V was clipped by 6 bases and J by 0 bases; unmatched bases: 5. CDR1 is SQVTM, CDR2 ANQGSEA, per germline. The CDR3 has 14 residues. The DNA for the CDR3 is TGCAGCGTCGCCGGGACAGTAGCCAAAAACATTCAGTACTTC. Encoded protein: CSVAGTVAKNIQYF.

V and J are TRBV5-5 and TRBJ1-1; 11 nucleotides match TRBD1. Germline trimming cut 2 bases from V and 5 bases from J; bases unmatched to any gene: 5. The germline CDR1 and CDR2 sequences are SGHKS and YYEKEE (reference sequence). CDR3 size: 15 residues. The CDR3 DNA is TGTGCCAGCAGCTTAACGGGACAGGGGGGAACTGAAGCTTTCTTT. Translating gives CASSLTGQGGTEAFF.

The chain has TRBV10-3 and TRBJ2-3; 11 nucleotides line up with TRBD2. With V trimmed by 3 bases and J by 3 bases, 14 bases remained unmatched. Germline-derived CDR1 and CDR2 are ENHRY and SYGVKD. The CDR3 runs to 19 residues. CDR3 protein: CAISEPVGIAGGRTDTQYF. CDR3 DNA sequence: TGTGCCATCAGTGAACCAGTCGGAATAGCGGGGGGGCGGACAGATACGCAGTATTTT.

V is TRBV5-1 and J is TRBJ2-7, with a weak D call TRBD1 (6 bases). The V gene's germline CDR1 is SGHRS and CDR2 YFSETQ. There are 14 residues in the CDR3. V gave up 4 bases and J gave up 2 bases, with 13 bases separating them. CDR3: CASSGNRAPYEQYF. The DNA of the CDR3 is TGCGCCAGCAGCGGAAACAGGGCCCCCTACGAGCAGTACTTC.

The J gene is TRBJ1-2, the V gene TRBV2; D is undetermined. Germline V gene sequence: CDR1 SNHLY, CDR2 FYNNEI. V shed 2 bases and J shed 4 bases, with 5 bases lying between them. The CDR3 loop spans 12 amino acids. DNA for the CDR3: TGTGCCAGCAGTGAAAACAGCTATGGCTACACCTTC. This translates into CASSENSYGYTF.

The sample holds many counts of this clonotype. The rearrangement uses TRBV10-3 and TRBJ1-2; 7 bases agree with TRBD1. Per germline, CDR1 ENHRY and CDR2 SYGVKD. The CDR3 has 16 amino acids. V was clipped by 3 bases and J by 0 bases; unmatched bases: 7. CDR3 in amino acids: CAISDPGQSANYGYTF. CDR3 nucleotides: TGTGCCATCAGTGACCCGGGACAGTCAGCTAACTATGGCTACACCTTC.

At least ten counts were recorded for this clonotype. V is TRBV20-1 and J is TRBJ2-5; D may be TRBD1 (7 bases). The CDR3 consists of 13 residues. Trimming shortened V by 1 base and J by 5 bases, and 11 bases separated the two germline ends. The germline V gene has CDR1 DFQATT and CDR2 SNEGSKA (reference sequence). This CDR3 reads CSARVRGVETQYF. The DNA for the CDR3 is TGCAGTGCTAGAGTCAGGGGGGTGGAGACCCAGTACTTC.

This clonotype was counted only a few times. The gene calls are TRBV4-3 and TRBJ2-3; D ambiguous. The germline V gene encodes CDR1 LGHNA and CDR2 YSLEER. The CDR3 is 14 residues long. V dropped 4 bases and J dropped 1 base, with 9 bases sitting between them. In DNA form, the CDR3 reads TGCGCCAGCAGCCCTCGACCACGCACAGATACGCAGTATTTT. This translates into CASSPRPRTDTQYF.

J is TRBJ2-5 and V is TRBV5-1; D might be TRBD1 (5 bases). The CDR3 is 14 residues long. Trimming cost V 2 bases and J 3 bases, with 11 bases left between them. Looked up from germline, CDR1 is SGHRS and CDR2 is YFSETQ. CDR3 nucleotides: TGCGCCAGCAGCTTAGAAGGGGTCAAAGAGACCCAGTACTTC. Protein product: CASSLEGVKETQYF.

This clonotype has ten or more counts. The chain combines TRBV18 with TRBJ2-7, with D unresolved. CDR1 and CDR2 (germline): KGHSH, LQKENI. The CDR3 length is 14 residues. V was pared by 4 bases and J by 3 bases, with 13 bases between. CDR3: CASSLSGPRYEQYV. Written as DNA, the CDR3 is TGTGCCAGCTCACTGTCCGGGCCCCGCTACGAGCAGTACGTC.

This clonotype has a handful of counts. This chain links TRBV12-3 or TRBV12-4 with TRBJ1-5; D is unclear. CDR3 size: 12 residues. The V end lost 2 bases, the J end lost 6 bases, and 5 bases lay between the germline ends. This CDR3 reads CASSLPRQPQHF. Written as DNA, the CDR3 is TGTGCCAGCAGTTTACCCCGTCAGCCCCAGCATTTT.

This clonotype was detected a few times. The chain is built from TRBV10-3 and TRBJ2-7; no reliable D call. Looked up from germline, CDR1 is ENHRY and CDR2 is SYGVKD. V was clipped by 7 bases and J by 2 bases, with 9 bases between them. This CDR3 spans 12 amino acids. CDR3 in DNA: TGTGCCATCAAAAGCGACACCTACGAGCAGTACTTC. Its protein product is CAIKSDTYEQYF.

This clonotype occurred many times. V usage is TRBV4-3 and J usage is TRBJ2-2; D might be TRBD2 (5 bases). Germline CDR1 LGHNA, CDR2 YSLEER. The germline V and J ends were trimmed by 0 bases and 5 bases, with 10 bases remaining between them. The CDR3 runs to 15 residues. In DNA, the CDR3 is TGCGCCAGCAGCCAAGAATGGTCGGGGACCGGGGAGCTGTTTTTT. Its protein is CASSQEWSGTGELFF.

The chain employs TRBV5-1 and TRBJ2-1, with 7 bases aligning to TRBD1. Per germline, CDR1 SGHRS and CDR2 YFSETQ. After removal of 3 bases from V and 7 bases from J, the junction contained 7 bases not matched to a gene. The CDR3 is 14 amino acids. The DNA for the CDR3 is TGCGCCAGCAGCTACGGACAGGTTGAGAATGAGCAGTTCTTC. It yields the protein CASSYGQVENEQFF.